This TCR beta chain was obtained from a study of cytomegalovirus exposure and HLA in healthy donors. Overall study results and limits: Later analysis demonstrated an association between a missense DCLRE1C variant and TCR beta V- and J-gene trimming. Sequencing likely produced, as an artifact, a cluster of highly shared sequence variants.

Though nominally healthy at sampling, donors likely had unrecorded immune exposures. This CDR3 comprises 15 residues. Trimming cost V 1 base and J 1 base; bases outside gene matches: 2. Germline CDR1 reads LGHNT; CDR2 reads FRNRAP. On this clone: Its target is unknown.

Amplification used 60 Vbeta primers and 13 Jbeta primers. TCRdb keeps only in-frame clones here, not all; method: immunoSEQ multiplex PCR. The repertoire table contains 130,000 or so clones. This receptor was obtained from a middle-aged woman in good health and CMV-seronegative. The chain combines TRBV12-5 with TRBJ1-2; TRBD1 agrees at 8 bases. The sample consisted of PBMCs. In nucleotides, the CDR3 is TGTGCTAGTGGTTTGGGACAGGGGATTAACTATGGCTACACCTTC. Encoded protein: CASGLGQGINYGYTF.